The following is a T cell receptor beta chain sequence with its context. The target antigen is unknown. This specimen comes from a study of cytomegalovirus exposure and HLA in healthy donors. PCR employed 60 Vbeta and 13 Jbeta primers. Data came from immunoSEQ multiplex PCR; TCRdb stores just in-frame clones and leaves some out. The table lists about 140,000 clones, about two thirds of them singletons. With 7 bases clipped from V and 6 bases from J, the junction kept 8 bases outside the gene matches. This CDR3 comprises 13 residues. Germline V gives CDR1 LNHDA, CDR2 SQIVND (reference sequence). Study outcomes and limitations: An Asian-associated ancestry cluster reportedly showed fewer N-insertions than the approximately 700-donor mean in a later analysis. The availability of immune exposure information extended only to CMV serostatus.

This TCR came from a woman aged 40 to 50 in good health and CMV-seronegative. V is TRBV19 and J is TRBJ1-1, with 7 bases fitting TRBD1. Sequenced material: PBMCs. The chain's CDR3 is CASTPTGASEAFF. CDR3 sequence (DNA): TGTGCCAGTACCCCCACAGGGGCCTCTGAAGCTTTCTTT.